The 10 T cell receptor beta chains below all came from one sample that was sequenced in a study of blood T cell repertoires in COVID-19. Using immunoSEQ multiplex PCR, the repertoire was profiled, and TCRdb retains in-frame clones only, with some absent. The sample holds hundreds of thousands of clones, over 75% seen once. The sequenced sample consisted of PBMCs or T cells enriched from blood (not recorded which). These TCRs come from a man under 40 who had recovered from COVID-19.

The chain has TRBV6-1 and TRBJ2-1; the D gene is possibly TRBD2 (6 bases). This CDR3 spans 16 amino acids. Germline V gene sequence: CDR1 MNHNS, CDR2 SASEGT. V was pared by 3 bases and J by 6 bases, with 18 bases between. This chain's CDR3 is CASSDGGTAIGNEQFF. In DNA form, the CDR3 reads TGTGCCAGCAGTGATGGGGGGACGGCAATCGGCAATGAGCAGTTCTTC.

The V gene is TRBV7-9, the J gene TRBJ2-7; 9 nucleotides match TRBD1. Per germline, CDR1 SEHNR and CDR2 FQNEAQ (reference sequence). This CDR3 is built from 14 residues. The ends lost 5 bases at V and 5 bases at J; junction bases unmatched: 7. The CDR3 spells CASSKTGGHHEQYF. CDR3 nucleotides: TGTGCCAGCAGCAAGACAGGGGGTCACCACGAGCAGTACTTC.

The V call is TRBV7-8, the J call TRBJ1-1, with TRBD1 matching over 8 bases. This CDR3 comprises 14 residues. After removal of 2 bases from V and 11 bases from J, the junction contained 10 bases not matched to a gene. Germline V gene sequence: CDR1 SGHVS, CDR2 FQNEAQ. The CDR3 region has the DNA TGTGCCAGCAGCTTATTTTCCGGACAGGGACCCGCTTTCTTT. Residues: CASSLFSGQGPAFF.

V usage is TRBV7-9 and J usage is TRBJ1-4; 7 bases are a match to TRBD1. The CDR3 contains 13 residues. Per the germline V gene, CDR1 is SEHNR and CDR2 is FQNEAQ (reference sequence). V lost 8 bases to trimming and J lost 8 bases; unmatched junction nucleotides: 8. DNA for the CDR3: TGTGCCAGCGGCCAGGGACAGCCCGAAAAACTGTTTTTT. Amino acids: CASGQGQPEKLFF.

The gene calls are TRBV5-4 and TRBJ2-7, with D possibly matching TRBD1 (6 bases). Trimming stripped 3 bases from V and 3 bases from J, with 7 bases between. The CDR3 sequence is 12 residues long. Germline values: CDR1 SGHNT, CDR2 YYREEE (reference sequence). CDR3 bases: TGTGCCAGCAGCTCGGGACACTACGAGCAGTACTTC. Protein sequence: CASSSGHYEQYF.

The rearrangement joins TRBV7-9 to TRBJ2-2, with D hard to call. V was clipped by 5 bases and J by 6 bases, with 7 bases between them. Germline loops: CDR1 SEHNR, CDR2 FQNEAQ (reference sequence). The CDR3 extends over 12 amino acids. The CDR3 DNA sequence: TGTGCCAGCAGCCACGCGGCCGGGGAGCTGTTTTTT. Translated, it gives CASSHAAGELFF.

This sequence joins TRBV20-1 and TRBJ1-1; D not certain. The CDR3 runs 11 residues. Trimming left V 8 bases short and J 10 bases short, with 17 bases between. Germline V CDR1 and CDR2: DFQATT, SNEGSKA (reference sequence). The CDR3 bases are TGCAGTTCCTCGGCCCCTAGTGGAGCTTTCTTT. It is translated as CSSSAPSGAFF.

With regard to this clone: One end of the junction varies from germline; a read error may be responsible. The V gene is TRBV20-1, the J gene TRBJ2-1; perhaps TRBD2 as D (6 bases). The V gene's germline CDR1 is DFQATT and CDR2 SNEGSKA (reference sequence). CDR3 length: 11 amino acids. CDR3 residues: CSATPGETGVF. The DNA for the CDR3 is TGCAGTGCTACCCCGGGGGAGACCGGGGTCTTC.

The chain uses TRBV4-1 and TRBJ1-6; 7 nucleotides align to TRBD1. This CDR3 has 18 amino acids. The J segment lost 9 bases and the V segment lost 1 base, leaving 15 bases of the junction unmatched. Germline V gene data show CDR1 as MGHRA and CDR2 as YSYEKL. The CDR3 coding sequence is TGCGCCAGCAGCCAAGGGACAGGAGGCTTGGGACGAAGTTCACCCCTCCACTTT. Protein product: CASSQGTGGLGRSSPLHF.

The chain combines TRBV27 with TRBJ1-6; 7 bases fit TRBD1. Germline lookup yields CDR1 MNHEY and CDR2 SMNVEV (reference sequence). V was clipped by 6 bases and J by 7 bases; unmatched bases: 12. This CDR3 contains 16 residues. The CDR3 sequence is CASSLSHRGVNSPLHF. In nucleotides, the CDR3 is TGTGCCAGCAGCCTTAGCCACAGGGGTGTGAATTCACCCCTCCACTTT.